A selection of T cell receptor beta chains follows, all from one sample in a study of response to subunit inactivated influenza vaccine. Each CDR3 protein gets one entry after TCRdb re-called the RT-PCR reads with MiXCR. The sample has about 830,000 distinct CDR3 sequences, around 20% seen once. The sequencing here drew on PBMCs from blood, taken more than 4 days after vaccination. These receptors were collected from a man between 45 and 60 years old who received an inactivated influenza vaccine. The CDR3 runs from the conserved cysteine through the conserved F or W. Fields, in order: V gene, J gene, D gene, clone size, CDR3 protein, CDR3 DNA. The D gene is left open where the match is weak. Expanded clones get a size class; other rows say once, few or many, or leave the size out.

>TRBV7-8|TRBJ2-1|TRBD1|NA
CASSPLGQAGFSSYNEQFF
TGTGCCAGCAGCCCCCTGGGACAGGCTGGGTTTAGCTCCTACAATGAGCAGTTCTTC
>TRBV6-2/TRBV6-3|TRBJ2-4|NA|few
CASSYSNPRGGAPAKNIQYF
TGTGCCAGCAGTTACTCGAACCCTAGAGGAGGGGCTCCAGCCAAAAACATTCAGTACTTC
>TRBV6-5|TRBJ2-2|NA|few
CASSYSYQFNTGELFF
TGTGCCAGCAGTTACTCATACCAGTTTAACACCGGGGAGCTGTTTTTT
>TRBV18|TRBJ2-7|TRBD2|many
CASSELAGEGYEQYF
TGTGCCAGCTCGGAGCTAGCGGGAGAAGGGTACGAGCAGTACTTC
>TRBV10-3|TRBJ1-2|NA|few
CAISESTGSYGYTF
TGTGCCATCAGTGAGTCAACAGGGTCCTATGGCTACACCTTC
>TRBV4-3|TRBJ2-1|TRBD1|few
CASSLTGVDEQFF
TGCGCCAGCAGCCTTACAGGGGTGGATGAGCAGTTCTTC
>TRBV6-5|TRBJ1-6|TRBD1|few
CASSYSAAGGEGGSPLHF
TGTGCCAGCAGTTACTCGGCGGCAGGGGGCGAAGGAGGTTCACCCCTCCACTTT
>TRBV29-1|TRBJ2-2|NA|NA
CSVEQVTGELFF
TGCAGCGTTGAACAGGTCACCGGGGAGCTGTTTTTT
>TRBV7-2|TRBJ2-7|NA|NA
CASSFRAISYEQYF
TGTGCCAGCAGCTTCAGAGCGATTTCCTACGAGCAGTACTTC
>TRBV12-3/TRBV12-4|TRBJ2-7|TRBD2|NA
CASSLSGGRYEQYF
TGTGCCAGCTCCCTATCGGGAGGCCGCTACGAGCAGTACTTC
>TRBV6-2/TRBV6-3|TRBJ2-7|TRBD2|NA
CASSYSWTSTYEQYF
TGTGCCAGCAGTTACTCTTGGACTAGCACCTACGAGCAGTACTTC
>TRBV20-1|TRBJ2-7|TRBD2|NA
CSAQGLAGAIYEQYF
TGCAGTGCCCAGGGACTAGCGGGGGCAATCTACGAGCAGTACTTC
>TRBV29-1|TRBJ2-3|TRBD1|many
CSVGKGTDTDTQYF
TGCAGCGTTGGAAAGGGGACAGACACAGATACGCAGTATTTT
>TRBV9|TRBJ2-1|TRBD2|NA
CASSVAGLAGANYNEQFF
TGTGCCAGCAGCGTGGCGGGACTAGCGGGAGCGAACTACAATGAGCAGTTCTTC
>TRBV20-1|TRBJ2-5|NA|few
CSAEELQQETQYF
TGCAGTGCAGAGGAGTTGCAACAAGAGACCCAGTACTTC
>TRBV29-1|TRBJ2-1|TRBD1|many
CSDEGAWNEQFF
TGCAGCGATGAGGGGGCTTGGAATGAGCAGTTCTTC
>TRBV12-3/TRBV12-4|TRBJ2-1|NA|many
CASSLPAHEQFF
TGTGCCAGCAGTTTACCGGCCCATGAGCAGTTCTTC
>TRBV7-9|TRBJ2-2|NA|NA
CASSLDSGGELFF
TGTGCCAGCAGCTTAGATTCGGGAGGGGAGCTGTTTTTT
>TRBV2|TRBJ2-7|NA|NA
CASSEALHGYEQYF
TGTGCCAGCAGTGAAGCCCTCCATGGCTACGAGCAGTACTTC
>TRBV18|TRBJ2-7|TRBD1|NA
CASSPRTGGNMANSYEQYF
TGTGCCAGCTCACCACGGACAGGGGGAAATATGGCCAACTCCTACGAGCAGTACTTC
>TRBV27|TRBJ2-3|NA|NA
CASSPYPTDTQYF
TGTGCCAGCAGTCCGTACCCCACAGATACGCAGTATTTT
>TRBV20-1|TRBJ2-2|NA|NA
CSARVKVANTGELFF
TGCAGTGCTAGAGTTAAGGTTGCGAACACCGGGGAGCTGTTTTTT
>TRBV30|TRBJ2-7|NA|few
CAWSVSREQYF
TGTGCCTGGAGTGTATCCAGGGAGCAGTACTTC
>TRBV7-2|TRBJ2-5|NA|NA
CASSTQGTRQETQYF
TGTGCCAGCAGCACTCAGGGGACAAGGCAAGAGACCCAGTACTTC
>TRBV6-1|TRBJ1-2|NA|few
CASSEAGPGYYGYTF
TGTGCCAGCAGTGAAGCCGGGCCAGGCTATTATGGCTACACCTTC
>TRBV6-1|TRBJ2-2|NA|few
CASKGERVTGELFF
TGTGCCAGCAAAGGTGAAAGGGTTACCGGGGAGCTGTTTTTT
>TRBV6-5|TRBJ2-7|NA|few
CASSYSGVLYEQYF
TGTGCCAGCAGTTACTCCGGGGTTTTGTACGAGCAGTACTTC
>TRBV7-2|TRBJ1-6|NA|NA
CASSLVAMTNSPLHF
TGTGCCAGCAGCTTAGTTGCAATGACAAATTCACCCCTCCACTTT
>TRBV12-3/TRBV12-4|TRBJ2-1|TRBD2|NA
CASRWGLAGENEQFF
TGTGCCAGCAGATGGGGACTAGCGGGGGAGAATGAGCAGTTCTTC
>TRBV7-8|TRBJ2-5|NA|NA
CASSLDLSGDQETQYF
TGTGCCAGCAGCTTAGATTTGTCAGGGGACCAAGAGACCCAGTACTTC
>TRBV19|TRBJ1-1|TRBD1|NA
CASTRGWNTEAFF
TGTGCCAGTACCAGGGGGTGGAACACTGAAGCTTTCTTT
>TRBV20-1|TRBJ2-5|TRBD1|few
CSASRDSKETQYF
TGCAGTGCGAGCCGGGACAGCAAAGAGACCCAGTACTTC
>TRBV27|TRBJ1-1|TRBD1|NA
CASKWRGTGGMNTEAFF
TGTGCCAGCAAGTGGAGGGGGACAGGGGGCATGAACACTGAAGCTTTCTTT
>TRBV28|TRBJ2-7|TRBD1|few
CASVRQGARTYEQYF
TGTGCCAGCGTACGACAGGGGGCGAGGACCTACGAGCAGTACTTC
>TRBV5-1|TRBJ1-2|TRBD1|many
CASSKGQNNYGYTF
TGCGCCAGCAGCAAGGGACAGAATAACTATGGCTACACCTTC
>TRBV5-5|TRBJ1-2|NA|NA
CASSGGHQLYGYTF
TGTGCCAGCAGCGGGGGACACCAACTATATGGCTACACCTTC
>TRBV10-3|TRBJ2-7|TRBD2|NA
CAIRGLAGTSYEQYF
TGTGCCATCAGGGGACTAGCGGGGACCTCCTACGAGCAGTACTTC
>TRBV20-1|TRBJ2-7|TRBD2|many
CSARDPTGGPYEQYF
TGCAGTGCTAGAGATCCAACGGGAGGGCCGTACGAGCAGTACTTC
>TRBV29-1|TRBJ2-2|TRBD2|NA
CSVMNGRSTGELFF
TGCAGCGTTATGAACGGGAGGTCCACCGGGGAGCTGTTTTTT
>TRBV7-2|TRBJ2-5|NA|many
CASSLLRETQYF
TGTGCCAGCAGTTTACTTCGGGAGACCCAGTACTTC